Following are 15 T cell receptor beta chains from one sample sequenced in a study of somatic mutations in cytotoxic T cells in rheumatoid arthritis. Sequenced by immunoSEQ multiplex PCR; TCRdb stores in-frame clones only, minus some. The table shows about 18,000 clones, with 74% occurring only once. Sequencing was performed on CD8+ T cells sorted from blood. The receptors were sampled from a man between 60 and 70 years old in good health.

The J gene is TRBJ2-4, the V gene TRBV6-5; 8 bases map to TRBD1. This CDR3 comprises 15 residues. Germline V gives CDR1 MNHEY, CDR2 SVGAGI. J gave up 3 bases and V 2 bases, and 3 bases lay outside the gene matches. The CDR3 loop reads CASSYGQGFKNIQYF. The CDR3 bases are TGTGCCAGCAGTTACGGACAGGGATTCAAAAACATTCAGTACTTC.

This clone has a single count. The chain uses TRBV19 and TRBJ1-5; D remains ambiguous. Between the trimmed V and J ends, which lost 3 bases and 3 bases, there was a span of 9 bases. Looked up from germline, CDR1 is LNHDA and CDR2 is SQIVND (reference sequence). This CDR3 region has 14 residues. In DNA form, the CDR3 reads TGTGCCAGTAGTATGCGGGAGGACAATCAGCCCCAGCATTTT. Amino acid sequence: CASSMREDNQPQHF.

This clone was recorded only once. This rearrangement joins TRBV5-8 to TRBJ2-3; a weak D match, TRBD1 (5 bases). V was clipped by 4 bases and J by 4 bases, with 16 bases between them. From germline, CDR1 is SGHTS and CDR2 YDEGEE. The CDR3 extends over 15 amino acids. The CDR3 coding sequence is TGTGCCAGCAGCCCCAGGGCGCAAGGCGCAGATACGCAGTATTTT. Protein product: CASSPRAQGADTQYF.

V and J are TRBV5-8 and TRBJ1-1; D is unclear. V was cut by 4 bases and J by 3 bases, with 10 bases left in between. Germline V gene lookup returns CDR1 SGHTS and CDR2 YDEGEE. The CDR3 is 13 amino acids. As DNA, the CDR3 is TGTGCCAGCAGCCCTGTCCCGGACACTGAAGCTTTCTTT. Amino acids: CASSPVPDTEAFF. The full variable domain, with the rest looked up from reference TRBV5-8 and TRBJ1-1, is EAGVTQSPTHLIKTRGQQATLRCSPISGHTSVYWYQQALGLGLQFLLWYDEGEERNRGNFPPRFSGRQFPNYSSELNVNALELEDSALYLCASSPVPDTEAFFGQGTRLTVV.

This clone was detected only a few times. This chain joins TRBV7-8 and TRBJ2-7, with unresolved D. Trimming shortened V by 5 bases and J by 0 bases, and 8 bases separated the two germline ends. In germline, CDR1 is SGHVS, CDR2 FQNEAQ. The CDR3 contains 13 residues. CDR3: CASSRDISYEQYF. For the CDR3, the DNA is TGTGCCAGCAGCCGAGACATCTCCTACGAGCAGTACTTC.

This chain connects TRBV4-1 to TRBJ1-6; D is ambiguous. Trimming cost V 2 bases and J 7 bases, with 6 bases left between them. Germline CDR1 MGHRA, CDR2 YSYEKL. There are 13 residues in the CDR3. The CDR3 nucleotides are TGCGCCAGCAGCCAAATCGAGAATTCACCCCTCCACTTT. As protein: CASSQIENSPLHF.

The CDR3 DNA reads as TGTGCCAGCAGCCCGGGACAGCTCTCCTACGAGCAGTACTTC. It yields the protein CASSPGQLSYEQYF. The chain couples TRBV2 to TRBJ2-7; TRBD1 aligns across 7 bases. CDR1 SNHLY and CDR2 FYNNEI come from the germline V gene. The V and J ends lost 6 bases and 0 bases, in that order; junction bases with no gene match: 5. The length of the CDR3 is 14 residues.

The chain couples TRBV9 to TRBJ1-2, with D maybe TRBD1 (5 bases). CDR3 length: 14 residues. Germline V CDR1 and CDR2: SGDLS, YYNGEE. V was clipped by 3 bases and J by 7 bases, with 16 bases between them. The CDR3 DNA sequence: TGTGCCAGCAGCGGACGGACAATTCTGACTGGCTACACCTTC. It specifies CASSGRTILTGYTF.

Only a few counts were recorded for this clone. The CDR3 nucleotides are TGTGCCAGCAGCTTAGCCGGGACTAGCACTAACAATGAGCAGTTCTTC. Amino acids: CASSLAGTSTNNEQFF. The chain has TRBV7-8 and TRBJ2-1; TRBD2 matches 9 bases. Germline CDR1 reads SGHVS; CDR2 reads FQNEAQ. This CDR3 has 16 amino acids. V shed 0 bases and J 5 bases; nucleotides not matched to a gene: 5.

This clone came up a few times. The chain employs TRBV27 and TRBJ2-5; the D is unclear. The ends were cut back, 0 bases at V and 5 bases at J, with 13 bases in the middle. The CDR3 extends over 15 amino acids. Germline values: CDR1 MNHEY, CDR2 SMNVEV (reference sequence). The CDR3 spells CASSLSLYDQETQYF. As DNA, the CDR3 is TGTGCCAGCAGTTTATCGCTTTACGATCAGGAGACCCAGTACTTC.

The genes are TRBV19 and TRBJ1-1, with D perhaps TRBD1 (6 bases). V was trimmed by 6 bases and J by 0 bases, leaving 17 bases between them. Germline V gene data show CDR1 as LNHDA and CDR2 as SQIVND (reference sequence). This CDR3 has 16 residues. This CDR3 reads CASSTITDSLNTEAFF. The CDR3 DNA sequence: TGTGCCAGTAGCACGATTACGGACAGCTTGAACACTGAAGCTTTCTTT.

V usage is TRBV5-4 and J usage is TRBJ2-5; 8 nucleotides agree with TRBD1. The end of the DNA is better explained by TRBJ2-7, so the J call may be wrong. The CDR3 is 14 residues long. Looked up from germline, CDR1 is SGHNT and CDR2 is YYREEE (reference sequence). The CDR3 DNA sequence: TGTGCCAGCAGCGTAGGGACAGGCTCCTACGAGCAGTACTTC. Protein: CASSVGTGSYEQYF.

This clone was seen a few times. V is TRBV4-3 and J is TRBJ1-1, with D possibly being TRBD1 (5 bases). The CDR3 spans 14 residues. The ends were cut back, 8 bases at V and 1 base at J, with 14 bases in the middle. Germline loops: CDR1 LGHNA, CDR2 YSLEER. Here the CDR3 DNA reads TGCGCCAGCGGAGTGGGACTCGGGAACACTGAAGCTTTCTTT. Amino acids: CASGVGLGNTEAFF.

The rearrangement links TRBV9 to TRBJ1-6, with 8 nucleotides matching TRBD1. With V trimmed by 4 bases and J by 7 bases, 7 bases remained unmatched. The CDR3 totals 15 residues. Germline assignment: CDR1 SGDLS and CDR2 YYNGEE. CDR3 in amino acids: CASSLTGGGNSPLHF. For the CDR3, the DNA is TGTGCCAGCAGCCTTACAGGGGGAGGCAATTCACCCCTCCACTTT.

CDR3 in amino acids: CASSLGGNEQYF. The DNA for the CDR3 is TGTGCCAGCAGTTTAGGAGGAAACGAGCAGTACTTC. The chain combines TRBV27 with TRBJ2-7, with D tentatively TRBD2 (5 bases). The germline CDR1 and CDR2 sequences are MNHEY and SMNVEV (reference sequence). Trimming removed 2 bases from V and 5 bases from J, with 7 bases in between. This CDR3 region has 12 residues.